The clone carrying this T cell receptor beta chain was seen a handful of times. The antigen is not known. The listed genes are named as in mouse. The read halts 4 residues ahead of the CDR3 end, with the missing end drawn from the germline J gene. TCR sequencing used cDNA made by reverse transcription of extracted RNA. TCRdb keeps only in-frame clones here, not all; method: immunoSEQ multiplex PCR. The data show over 100,000 clones, with none appearing a single time. The data were obtained in a study of CD8+ T cells in alopecia areata. Study background: The authors grafted skin from roughly 6-12-month-old C3H/HeJ donors with spontaneous alopecia onto roughly 7-10-week-old female C3H/HeJ mice. Study-level findings and limits: Patients displayed less clarity in TCR sharing than mice, a finding possibly related to HLA. Scalp lesions, especially in alopecia totalis/universalis, had higher clonality than normal scalp.

Germline CDR1 is FNHDT and CDR2 is SITEND (reference sequence). The CDR3 is 14 amino acids. V is TRBV19 and J is TRBJ2-1; TRBD1 aligns across 9 bases. The origin of this receptor is a C3H/HeJ mouse with alopecia areata. MHC haplotype of the mouse line: H2-k. Sequencing was performed on lesional skin. The DNA read from the CDR3 is TGTGCCAGCAGTTCACAGGGGGCGAGGGCT. Its protein is CASSSQGARA. The whole CDR3 sequence is CASSSQGARAEQFF.